This T cell receptor (beta chain) was sequenced in a study of cytomegalovirus exposure and HLA in healthy donors. The method was immunoSEQ multiplex PCR; TCRdb's version includes in-frame clones alone and lacks a portion of them. The table has 250,000 to 300,000 clones, 65% to 90% seen once. Notes on the study in general: Investigators reported fewer than 200 TCR beta chains as tied to cytomegalovirus.

The germline V gene encodes CDR1 SGHRS and CDR2 YFSETQ. The V gene lost 0 bases and the J gene lost 8 bases, with 8 bases spanning the gap. CDR3 length: 12 amino acids. As to this clone: Its antigen is unidentified.

The V gene is TRBV5-1, the J gene TRBJ1-2; D gene uncertain. Sequenced sample: PBMCs. The TCR sequence derives from a woman younger than 35 in good health and CMV-seronegative. The CDR3 protein is CASSLVGSGYTF. CDR3 coding DNA: TGCGCCAGCAGCTTGGTTGGGAGCGGCTACACCTTC.